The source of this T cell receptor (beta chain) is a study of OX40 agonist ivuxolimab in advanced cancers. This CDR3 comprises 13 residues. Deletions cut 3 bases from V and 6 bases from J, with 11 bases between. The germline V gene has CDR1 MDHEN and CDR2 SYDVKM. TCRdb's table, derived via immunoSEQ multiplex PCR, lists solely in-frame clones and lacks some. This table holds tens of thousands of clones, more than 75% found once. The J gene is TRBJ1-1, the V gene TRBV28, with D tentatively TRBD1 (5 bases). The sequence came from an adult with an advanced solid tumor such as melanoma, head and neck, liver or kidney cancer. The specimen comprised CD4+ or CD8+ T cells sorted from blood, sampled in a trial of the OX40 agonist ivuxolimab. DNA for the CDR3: TGTGCCAGCAGTTTTTGGGGGTCCCCTGAAGCTTTCTTT. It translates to CASSFWGSPEAFF.